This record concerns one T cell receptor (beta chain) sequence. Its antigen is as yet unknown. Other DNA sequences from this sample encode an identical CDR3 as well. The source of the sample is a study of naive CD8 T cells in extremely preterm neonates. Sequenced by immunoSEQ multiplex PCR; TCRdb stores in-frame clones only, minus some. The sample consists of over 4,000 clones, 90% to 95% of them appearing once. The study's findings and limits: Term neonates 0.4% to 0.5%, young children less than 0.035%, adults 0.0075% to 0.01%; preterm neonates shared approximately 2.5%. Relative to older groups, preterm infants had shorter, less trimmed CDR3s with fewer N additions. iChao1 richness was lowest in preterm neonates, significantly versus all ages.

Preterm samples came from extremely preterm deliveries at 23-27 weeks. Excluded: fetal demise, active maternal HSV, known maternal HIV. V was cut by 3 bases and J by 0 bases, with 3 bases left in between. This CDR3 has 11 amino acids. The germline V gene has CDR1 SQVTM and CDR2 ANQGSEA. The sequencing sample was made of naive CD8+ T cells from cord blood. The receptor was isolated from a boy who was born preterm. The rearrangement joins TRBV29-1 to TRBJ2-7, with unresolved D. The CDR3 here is CSVEDSYEQYF. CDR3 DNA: TGCAGCGTTGAGGACTCCTACGAGCAGTACTTC.